Sequencing of this T cell receptor (beta chain) was carried out in a study of cytomegalovirus exposure and HLA in healthy donors. Looking at the study overall: From HLA-typed donors, an early data release held some 91 million unique TCRs.

Comment on this clone: Its antigen is not known.

Regarding the study as a whole: Several top significant clusters appeared, in a later analysis, to be linked to common viral pathogens.

Both 60 Vbeta primers and 13 Jbeta primers went into the PCR. Clones were sequenced by immunoSEQ multiplex PCR, and TCRdb holds only the in-frame ones, with some missing. In all, the sample yields 75,000 to 95,000 clones. Germline values: CDR1 SGDLS, CDR2 YYNGEE. The trim removed 3 bases at V and 8 bases at J, leaving 4 bases unmatched. This CDR3 spans 13 amino acids. This chain joins TRBV9 and TRBJ2-1; 8 bases fit TRBD1. This receptor was taken from a woman aged 55-75 years in good health and CMV-seronegative. Input material: PBMCs. CDR3 sequence reads: CASSGTGNYEQFF. The CDR3 DNA reads as TGTGCCAGCAGCGGGACAGGGAACTATGAGCAGTTCTTC.